The 4 T cell receptor beta chains presented below share a single source sample, sequenced in a study of tissue T cells after allogeneic stem cell transplantation. The data were produced by immunoSEQ multiplex PCR, yet TCRdb's version contains in-frame clones alone and is incomplete. This table holds nearly 50,000 clones, about 73% found once. Sequenced: sorted cells pooled from one or two spleens. Source of these receptors: a pool of C57BL/6 mice in good health.

To note about this clone: Mouse gene names apply. The missing CDR3 end, 1 residue past where the read stops, is filled in from the germline J gene. The chain couples TRBV13-2 to TRBJ2-1, with 10 bases fitting TRBD2. V trimming: 3 bases; J trimming: 0 bases; junction bases outside the gene matches: 3. CDR1 NNHNN and CDR2 SYGAGS come from the germline V gene (reference sequence). CDR3 size: 16 residues. The covered CDR3 bases are TGTGCCAGCGGTGGGGACTGGGGAGTTAACTATGCTGAGCAGTTC. Protein product: CASGGDWGVNYAEQF. The complete CDR3 protein is CASGGDWGVNYAEQFF.

Comments on this clone: Genes here carry mouse names. The DNA ends 1 residue before the CDR3 does, and the rest of the CDR3 is filled in from the germline J gene. The chain has TRBV16 and TRBJ2-1, with D maybe TRBD1 (7 bases). This CDR3 region has 14 residues. CDR1 and CDR2 (germline): SGHSA, FRNQAP. V lost 2 bases to trimming and J lost 7 bases, with 12 bases between them. The covered CDR3 bases are TGTGCAAGCAGCTTAAGGGGGCGAGGGGCTGAGCAGTTC. This codes for CASSLRGRGAEQF. The whole CDR3 sequence reads CASSLRGRGAEQFF.

As for this clone: Genes and germline are mouse. Sequencing ends 1 residue short of the CDR3 end; the germline J gene provides the rest. This sequence joins TRBV5 and TRBJ1-1; D gene uncertain. The CDR3 contains 15 residues. Per the germline V gene, CDR1 is LGHNA and CDR2 is YNLKQL (reference sequence). V dropped 0 bases and J dropped 3 bases, with 11 bases sitting between them. The CDR3 reads CASSQENGPYTEVFF. CDR3 DNA, as far as it was read: TGTGCCAGCAGCCAAGAAAACGGACCTTACACAGAAGTCTTC.

Of note for this clone: Gene names are the mouse ones. The read halts 1 residue ahead of the CDR3 end, with the missing end drawn from the germline J gene. This chain links TRBV13-3 with TRBJ1-1; TRBD1 matches 12 bases. Germline values: CDR1 NNHDY, CDR2 SYVADS. CDR3 size: 13 residues. The J segment lost 10 bases and the V segment lost 3 bases, leaving 4 bases of the junction unmatched. The sequenced CDR3 bases are TGTGCCAGCAGTGTGGGACAGGGGGCAAGAGTCTTC. Its translation is CASSVGQGARVF. The whole CDR3 sequence reads CASSVGQGARVFF.